These T cell receptor beta chains were read from a single sample in a study of cytomegalovirus exposure and HLA in healthy donors. The table came from immunoSEQ multiplex PCR; TCRdb's copy has only in-frame clones and leaves some out. The sample consists of about 160,000 clones, approximately 84% of them appearing once. Sequencing was performed on PBMCs. These receptors all come from a boy younger than 10 in good health and CMV-seronegative. CDR3s include the opening cysteine and the closing phenylalanine or tryptophan. D genes are given only for firm matches. Part of the rows lack a size; the others show once, few, many or a class for expanded clones.

TRBD1 TRBJ1-5 TRBV19 once TGTGCCAGTATCGAACAGGGGGGTAGTCAGCCCCAGCATTTT CASIEQGGSQPQHF
NA TRBJ2-2 TRBV5-1 NA TGCGCCAGCAGGCTACAGGGTAACACCGGGGAGCTGTTTTTT CASRLQGNTGELFF
NA TRBJ2-7 TRBV13 NA TGTGCCAGCAGCCCCGGGGTGAACACCTACGAGCAGTACTTC CASSPGVNTYEQYF
TRBD2 TRBJ2-2 TRBV27 NA TGTGCCAGCAGTTTATCGGGCGGGAGGGCCCCCGGGGAGCTGTTTTTT CASSLSGGRAPGELFF
NA TRBJ2-3 TRBV18 once TGTGCCAGCTCACCACGACTAGCCCAGGGGACAGATACGCAGTATTTT CASSPRLAQGTDTQYF
TRBD1 TRBJ2-2 TRBV29-1 once TGCAGCGTTGGGACAGGGGGAGATGGAGCCGGGGAGCTGTTTTTT CSVGTGGDGAGELFF
TRBD1 TRBJ1-2 TRBV5-1 NA TGCGCCAGCAGTCGACAGGGTTCTAACTATGGCTACACCTTC CASSRQGSNYGYTF
NA TRBJ2-5 TRBV9 NA TGTGCCAGCAGCGTAGTTCCACAAGAGACCCAGTACTTC CASSVVPQETQYF
TRBD1 TRBJ2-2 TRBV19 once TGTGCCAGTAGTACAGGGGGACGCACCGGGGAGCTGTTTTTT CASSTGGRTGELFF
TRBD2 TRBJ2-7 TRBV7-9 NA TGTGCCAGCAGCTTAAGGACTAGCGGGTCTTACTACGAGCAGTACTTC CASSLRTSGSYYEQYF
NA TRBJ2-7 TRBV18 NA TGTGCCAGCTCACCCCTCACTGGGGCGGAAATCTACGAGCAGTACTTC CASSPLTGAEIYEQYF
NA TRBJ1-3 TRBV9 NA TGTGCCAGCAGCGTATATTTGTCGTCTGGAAACACCATATATTTT CASSVYLSSGNTIYF
TRBD1 TRBJ2-7 TRBV28 NA TGTGCCAGCAGTAGCCAGGGGGTAGGCGAGCAGTACTTC CASSSQGVGEQYF
TRBD2 TRBJ2-3 TRBV4-1 NA TGCGCCAGCAGCCCCACGGCGGGAGCGGCAGATACGCAGTATTTT CASSPTAGAADTQYF
TRBD2 TRBJ2-7 TRBV19 NA TGTGCCAGTAGTATAGCTCCTAGCGGAGGCTACGAGCAGTACTTC CASSIAPSGGYEQYF
TRBD1 TRBJ1-1 TRBV5-1 NA TGCGCCAGCAGCCTGGGACAGGGTGGCACTGAAGCTTTCTTT CASSLGQGGTEAFF
NA TRBJ1-1 TRBV6-5 NA TGTGCCAGCAGTGCCAAGCCTTTGAGTGACACTGAAGCTTTCTTT CASSAKPLSDTEAFF
NA TRBJ2-6 TRBV10-2 NA TGCGCCAGCAGTGAGCCCGGGGCTGGGGCCAACGTCCTGACTTTC CASSEPGAGANVLTF
NA TRBJ2-1 TRBV27 few TGTGCCAGCAGTTTAAAGGGGTCGCTCAATGAGCAGTTCTTC CASSLKGSLNEQFF
TRBD1 TRBJ1-3 TRBV7-9 NA TGTGCCAGCAGCTTAGGAGACAGGGGCAAAGATTTT CASSLGDRGKDF
TRBD1 TRBJ2-3 TRBV6-1 NA TGTGCCAGCAACGGACAGGCGTTCACAGATACGCAGTATTTT CASNGQAFTDTQYF
TRBD1 TRBJ2-1 TRBV28 NA TGTGCCAGCAGTCATGACAGGGGAAGAAATGAGCAGTTCTTC CASSHDRGRNEQFF
TRBD1 TRBJ1-5 TRBV28 NA TGTGCCAGCAGTTTCAGGGACAGATATCAGCCCCAGCATTTT CASSFRDRYQPQHF
TRBD1 TRBJ1-6 TRBV30 NA TGTGCCTGGGTGACAGGGGATAATTCACCCCTCCACTTT CAWVTGDNSPLHF
NA TRBJ1-1 TRBV5-1 once TGCGCCAGCAGCTTGGCCGTTAGGTTGGGCCAGAAGAACACTGAAGCTTTCTTT CASSLAVRLGQKNTEAFF
TRBD1 TRBJ1-2 TRBV6-6 NA TGTGCCAGCAGTTACTCGGACAGGGTTGCTTTCTATGGCTACACCTTC CASSYSDRVAFYGYTF
NA TRBJ1-5 TRBV27 NA TGTGCCAGCAGTTTACGTAGCAATCAGCCCCAGCATTTT CASSLRSNQPQHF
NA TRBJ2-1 TRBV2 NA TGTGCCAGCAGCGCAACTCGGGAGCACAATGAGCAGTTCTTC CASSATREHNEQFF
NA TRBJ1-5 TRBV6-1 NA TGTGCCAGCAGTGGTGTCCGCCAGAGCAATCAGCCCCAGCATTTT CASSGVRQSNQPQHF
TRBD2 TRBJ2-7 TRBV7-6 NA TGTGCCAGCAGCCCCCGACTAGCGGGAGCCTACGAGCAGTACTTC CASSPRLAGAYEQYF
NA TRBJ1-1 TRBV19 once TGTGCCAGAGCTCAGGGATTCCCGGCTGAAGCTTTCTTT CARAQGFPAEAFF
NA TRBJ1-1 TRBV11-2 NA TGTGCCAGTAGAAATCAGGGGTTCACTGAAGCTTTCTTT CASRNQGFTEAFF
TRBD2 TRBJ2-1 TRBV7-3 NA TGTGCCAGCAGCTTAAGGTCGCCTAGCGGGAGGGCCATTGAGCAGTTCTTC CASSLRSPSGRAIEQFF
NA TRBJ1-1 TRBV7-9 NA TGTGCCAGCAGCTCAGATGGCACTGAAGCTTTCTTT CASSSDGTEAFF
TRBD2 TRBJ2-1 TRBV7-8 once TGTGCCAGCAGCCTAAACGGGCTAGCGGGAGTCCGGTCCTACAATGAGCAGTTCTTC CASSLNGLAGVRSYNEQFF
TRBD2 TRBJ2-7 TRBV28 NA TGTGCCAGCAGCTCTCTTTATATAGCGGGAGGCGAGCAGTACTTC CASSSLYIAGGEQYF
NA TRBJ2-7 TRBV15 NA TGTGCCACCAGCCCGCTTCTGGGACTGTCGTCCCACGAGCAGTACTTC CATSPLLGLSSHEQYF
NA TRBJ2-3 TRBV15 NA TGTGCCACCGGGACAACTAGCACAGATACGCAGTATTTT CATGTTSTDTQYF
NA TRBJ1-5 TRBV7-9 few TGTGCCAGCAGTCCTTACAGGATACGTGGCAATCAGCCCCAGCATTTT CASSPYRIRGNQPQHF
TRBD1 TRBJ2-3 TRBV7-3 NA TGTGCCAGCAGCGCTTCCGGGACAGGGGTCACAGATACGCAGTATTTT CASSASGTGVTDTQYF
NA TRBJ2-5 TRBV27 NA TGTGCCAGCAGTCGCCCCTCGGGACACCCGCAGTACTTC CASSRPSGHPQYF
NA TRBJ1-5 TRBV29-1 NA TGCAGCGCACAGGGATCGGGTCAGCCCCAGCATTTT CSAQGSGQPQHF
TRBD1 TRBJ1-4 TRBV10-3 NA TGTGCCATCCCGGACAGGGGAGGTGAAAAACTGTTTTTT CAIPDRGGEKLFF
NA TRBJ2-7 TRBV19 NA TGTGCCAGTGGCCACAGTTCCTACGAGCAGTACTTC CASGHSSYEQYF
TRBD2 TRBJ2-2 TRBV19 NA TGTGCCACCCCGAGAACTAGCGGGTACACCGGGGAGCTGTTTTTT CATPRTSGYTGELFF
NA TRBJ2-1 TRBV29-1 NA TGCAGCTCGTTCATAGGACTTTACAATGAGCAGTTCTTC CSSFIGLYNEQFF
NA TRBJ1-4 TRBV7-3 NA TGTGCCAGCAGTGCCTGGGCCAGTGAAAAACTGTTTTTT CASSAWASEKLFF
NA TRBJ2-3 TRBV5-1 NA TGCGCCAGCAATCGGAGGGTTGGAACAGATACGCAGTATTTT CASNRRVGTDTQYF
NA TRBJ2-2 TRBV28 NA TGTGCCAGCAGGCTGTCAGGTTCCGGGGAGCTGTTTTTT CASRLSGSGELFF